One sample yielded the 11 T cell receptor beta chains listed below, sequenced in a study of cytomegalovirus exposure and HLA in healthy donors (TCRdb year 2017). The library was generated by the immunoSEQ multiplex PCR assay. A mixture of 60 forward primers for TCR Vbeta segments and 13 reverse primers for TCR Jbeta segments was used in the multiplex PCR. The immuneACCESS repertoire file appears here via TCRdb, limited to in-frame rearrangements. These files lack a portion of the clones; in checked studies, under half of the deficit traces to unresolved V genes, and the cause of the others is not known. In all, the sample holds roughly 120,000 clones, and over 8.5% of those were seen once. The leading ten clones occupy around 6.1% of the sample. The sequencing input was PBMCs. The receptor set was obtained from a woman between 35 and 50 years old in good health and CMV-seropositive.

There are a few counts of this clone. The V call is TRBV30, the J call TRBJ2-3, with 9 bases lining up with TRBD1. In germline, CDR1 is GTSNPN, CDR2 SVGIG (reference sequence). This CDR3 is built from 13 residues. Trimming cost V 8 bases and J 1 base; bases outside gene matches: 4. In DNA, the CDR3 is TGTGCCGGAAGGACAGGGGGCACAGATACGCAGTATTTT. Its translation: CAGRTGGTDTQYF.

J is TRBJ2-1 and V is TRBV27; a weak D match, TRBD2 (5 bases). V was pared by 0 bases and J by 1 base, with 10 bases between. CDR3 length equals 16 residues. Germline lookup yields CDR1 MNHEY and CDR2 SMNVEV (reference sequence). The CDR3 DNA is TGTGCCAGCAGTTTATCGAGGGCAGTTTCCTACAATGAGCAGTTCTTC. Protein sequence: CASSLSRAVSYNEQFF.

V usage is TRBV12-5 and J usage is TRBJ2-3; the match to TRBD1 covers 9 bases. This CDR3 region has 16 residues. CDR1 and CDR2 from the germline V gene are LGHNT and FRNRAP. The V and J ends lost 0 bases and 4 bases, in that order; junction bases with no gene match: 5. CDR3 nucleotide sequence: TGTGCTAGTGGTTTGGTGGGGACAGGGAGGCCAGATACGCAGTATTTT. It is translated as CASGLVGTGRPDTQYF.

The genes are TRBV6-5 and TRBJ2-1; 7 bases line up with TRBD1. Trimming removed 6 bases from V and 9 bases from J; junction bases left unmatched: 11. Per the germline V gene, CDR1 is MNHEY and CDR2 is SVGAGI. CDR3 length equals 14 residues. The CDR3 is CASRRVQGSSEQFF. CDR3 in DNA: TGTGCCAGCAGACGAGTACAGGGGTCGAGTGAGCAGTTCTTC.

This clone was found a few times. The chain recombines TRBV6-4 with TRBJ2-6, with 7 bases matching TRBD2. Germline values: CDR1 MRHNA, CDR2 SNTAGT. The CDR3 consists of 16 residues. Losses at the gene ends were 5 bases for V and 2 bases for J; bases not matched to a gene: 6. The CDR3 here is CASSLEAGAGANVLTF. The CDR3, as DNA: TGTGCCAGCAGTCTTGAGGCGGGGGCTGGGGCCAACGTCCTGACTTTC.

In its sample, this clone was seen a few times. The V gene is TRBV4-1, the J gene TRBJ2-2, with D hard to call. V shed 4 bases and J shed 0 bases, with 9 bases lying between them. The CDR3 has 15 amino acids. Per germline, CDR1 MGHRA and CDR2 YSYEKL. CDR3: CASSPRAPNTGELFF. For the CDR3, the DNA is TGCGCCAGCAGCCCGCGAGCTCCGAACACCGGGGAGCTGTTTTTT.

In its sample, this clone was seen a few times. As DNA, the CDR3 is TGCGCCAGCAGCTTGTACGGGACAGGTTCGAACACTGAAGCTTTCTTT. Translation: CASSLYGTGSNTEAFF. J is TRBJ1-1 and V is TRBV5-1; 8 bases match TRBD1. Germline V gene sequence: CDR1 SGHRS, CDR2 YFSETQ. With V trimmed by 1 base and J by 1 base, 6 bases remained unmatched. The CDR3 extends over 16 amino acids.

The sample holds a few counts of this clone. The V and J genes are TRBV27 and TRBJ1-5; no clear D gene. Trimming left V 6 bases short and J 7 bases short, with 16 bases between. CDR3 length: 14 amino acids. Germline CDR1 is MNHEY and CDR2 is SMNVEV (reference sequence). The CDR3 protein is CASSLRSDGQPQHF. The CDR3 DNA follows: TGTGCCAGCAGCCTCCGATCCGACGGGCAGCCCCAGCATTTT.

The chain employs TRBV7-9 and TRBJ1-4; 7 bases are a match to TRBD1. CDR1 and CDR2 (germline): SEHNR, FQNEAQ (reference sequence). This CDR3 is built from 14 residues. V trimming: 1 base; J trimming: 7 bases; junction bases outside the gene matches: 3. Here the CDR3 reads CASSLEGAGEKLFF. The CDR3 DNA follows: TGTGCCAGCAGCTTAGAGGGGGCCGGTGAAAAACTGTTTTTT. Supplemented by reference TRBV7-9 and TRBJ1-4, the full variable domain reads DTGVSQNPRHKITKRGQNVTFRCDPISEHNRLYWYRQTLGQGPEFLTYFQNEAQLEKSRLLSDRFSAERPKGSFSTLEIQRTEQGDSAMYLCASSLEGAGEKLFFGSGTQLSVL.

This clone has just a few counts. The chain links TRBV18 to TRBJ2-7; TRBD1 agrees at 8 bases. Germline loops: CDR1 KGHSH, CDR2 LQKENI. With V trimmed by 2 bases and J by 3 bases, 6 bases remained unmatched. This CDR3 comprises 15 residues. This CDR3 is CASSPEGTGFYEQYF. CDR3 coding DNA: TGTGCCAGCTCACCAGAGGGGACAGGTTTCTACGAGCAGTACTTC.

The CDR3 is CASGRTGEANEQFF. In nucleotides, the CDR3 is TGTGCCAGCGGGCGGACAGGGGAGGCCAATGAGCAGTTCTTC. The V gene is TRBV28, the J gene TRBJ2-1; 9 positions agree with TRBD1. After removal of 8 bases from V and 6 bases from J, the junction contained 8 bases not matched to a gene. Germline V gene lookup returns CDR1 MDHEN and CDR2 SYDVKM. The CDR3 totals 14 residues.